This T cell receptor beta chain was found in a study of regulatory T cells in long-lasting Graves disease. Study conclusions and caveats: Whereas new patients shared 966 public clonotypes, persistent patients shared more, at 2,500 to 3,500.

HTBI primers from iRepertoire and Arm-PCR of CDR3 regions yielded the TCR beta libraries. TCRdb analysed the multiplex PCR reads with MiXCR anew, one entry per CDR3 protein. This repertoire shows some 340,000 distinct CDR3 sequences, about 10% found once; its top ten account for around 18%. Described time point: newly diagnosed GD, antithyroid drugs for less than 3 months. PBMC-derived RNA was used for the TCR library. This clonotype was detected many times. Its specificity is not known. After removal of 5 bases from V and 7 bases from J, the junction contained 12 bases not matched to a gene. Per germline, CDR1 MNHEY and CDR2 SMNVEV (reference sequence). The CDR3 runs to 15 residues. The same data also went into a second study, on T cells in Graves' hyperthyroidism and ophthalmopathy. According to that study: Exclusion criteria comprised uncontrolled infection, other autoimmune disease, pregnancy or lactation. First-round RT-PCR with HTBI primers amplified the TCR CDR3 region.

The material was peripheral blood mononuclear cells (PBMCs), obtained at new diagnosis, from a patient treated with antithyroid drugs. The J gene is TRBJ2-5, the V gene TRBV27, with 8 positions matching TRBD1. This clonotype was obtained from a young woman with Graves disease. The CDR3 here is CASSQRTGLLATQYF. The CDR3, as DNA: TGTGCCAGCAGTCAAAGGACAGGGCTTTTGGCGACCCAGTACTTC.